This T cell receptor beta chain is from a study of blood T cells in healthy people across ages. With a J-beta primer mix and a sample-barcoded 5' primer, a second PCR ran roughly 7 to 11 cycles. TCRdb re-called the 5' RACE reads through MiXCR, storing one row per CDR3 protein. Of some 1,500,000 distinct CDR3 sequences listed, less than 45% were seen once; the top ten hold about 3.8%. The draw of peripheral blood yielded ten milliliters from each donor. Total RNA extracted from each sample amounted to at least 5 micrograms. Germline V gene sequence: CDR1 MNHEY, CDR2 SMNVEV (reference sequence). This CDR3 has 15 amino acids. Trimming removed 7 bases at V and 4 bases at J, with 17 bases between. The sample holds a few counts of this clonotype.

The clonotype was recovered from a woman aged 18-35 years in good health. The chain employs TRBV27 and TRBJ2-1; possibly TRBD2 for D (5 bases). Sequenced: blood. CDR3 in DNA: TGTGCCAGCAACCTAGCCCTCGGGCCTTACAATGAGCAGTTCTTC. Translating gives CASNLALGPYNEQFF.